The clone carrying this TCR beta chain was observed many times. Its antigen remains unknown. TCRdb fed the 5' RACE reads into MiXCR, producing one record per CDR3 protein. The table shows about 86,000 distinct CDR3 sequences, with roughly 12% occurring only once. The CDR3 has 12 amino acids. Deletions cut 3 bases from V and 8 bases from J, with 11 bases between. From germline, CDR1 is SQVTM and CDR2 ANQGSEA. The sample is drawn from a study of spatial heterogeneity in lung cancer. Overall study: Detection consistently yielded more beta chains than alpha chains.

The time point here: sample taken at primary tumor resection. Whole RNA, which was extracted from tumor, nontumor lung tissue or frozen PBMC, was sequenced without any cell sorting. General observations from the study: Ubiquitous expanded tumor TCRs were observed in blood more at resection than follow-up.

The gene calls are TRBV29-1 and TRBJ1-3; a possible D gene is TRBD1 (5 bases). This TCR was recovered from a male donor with early-stage non-small cell lung cancer. The sequencing here drew on PBMCs, taken at surgery. The CDR3 nucleotides are TGCAGCGTTGATGCCGGGGGAGACACCATATATTTT. The encoded protein is CSVDAGGDTIYF.